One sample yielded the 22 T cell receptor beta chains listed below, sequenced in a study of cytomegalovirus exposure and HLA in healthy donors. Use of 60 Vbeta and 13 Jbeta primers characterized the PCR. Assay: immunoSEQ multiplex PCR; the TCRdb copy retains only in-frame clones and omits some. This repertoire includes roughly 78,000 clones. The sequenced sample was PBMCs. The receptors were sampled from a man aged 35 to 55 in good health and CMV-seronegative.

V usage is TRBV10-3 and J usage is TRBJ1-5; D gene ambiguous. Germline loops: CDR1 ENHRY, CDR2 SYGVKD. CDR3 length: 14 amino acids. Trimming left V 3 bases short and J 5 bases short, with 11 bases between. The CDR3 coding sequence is TGTGCCATCAGTGATGAGGGAGGACATCAGCCCCAGCATTTT. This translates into CAISDEGGHQPQHF.

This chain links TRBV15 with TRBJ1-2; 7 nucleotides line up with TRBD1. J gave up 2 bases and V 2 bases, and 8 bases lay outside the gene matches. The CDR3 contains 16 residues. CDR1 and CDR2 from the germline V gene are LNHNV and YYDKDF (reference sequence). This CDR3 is CATSRSIGQDNYGYTF. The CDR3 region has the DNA TGTGCCACCAGCAGAAGCATAGGACAGGACAACTATGGCTACACCTTC.

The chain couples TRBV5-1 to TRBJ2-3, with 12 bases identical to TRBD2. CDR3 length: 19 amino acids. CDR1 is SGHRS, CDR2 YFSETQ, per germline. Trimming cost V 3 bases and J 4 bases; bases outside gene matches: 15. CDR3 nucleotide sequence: TGCGCCAGCAGCTCGGGACCTCTGGTTGCTAGCGGGAGGGCAGATACGCAGTATTTT. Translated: CASSSGPLVASGRADTQYF.

CDR3 in amino acids: CASSQEEGGRGTGGTQYF. Here the CDR3 DNA reads TGTGCCAGCAGCCAAGAAGAAGGAGGCAGGGGAACCGGTGGGACCCAGTACTTC. The chain combines TRBV4-2 with TRBJ2-5, with a weak D call TRBD1 (6 bases). V lost 0 bases, J lost 7 bases, and 24 bases lay in between. The CDR3 has 18 residues. Per germline, CDR1 LGHNA and CDR2 YNFKEQ.

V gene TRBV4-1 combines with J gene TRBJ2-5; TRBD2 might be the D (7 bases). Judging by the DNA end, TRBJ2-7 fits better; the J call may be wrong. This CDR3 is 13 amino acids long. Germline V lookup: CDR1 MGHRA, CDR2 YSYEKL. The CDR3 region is CASSYGGAGEQYF. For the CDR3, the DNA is TGCGCCAGCAGCTATGGGGGGGCCGGCGAGCAGTACTTC.

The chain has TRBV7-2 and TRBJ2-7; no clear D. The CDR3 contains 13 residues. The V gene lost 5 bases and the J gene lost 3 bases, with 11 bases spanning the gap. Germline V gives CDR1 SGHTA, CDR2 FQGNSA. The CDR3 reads CASSLQPVYEQYF. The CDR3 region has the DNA TGTGCCAGCAGCCTCCAACCGGTCTACGAGCAGTACTTC.

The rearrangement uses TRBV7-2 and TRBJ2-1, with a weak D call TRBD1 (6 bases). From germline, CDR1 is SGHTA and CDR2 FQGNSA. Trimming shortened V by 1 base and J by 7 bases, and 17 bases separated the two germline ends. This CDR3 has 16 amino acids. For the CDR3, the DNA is TGTGCCAGCAGCTTAGACCCAGGGGCAAATCAAAATGAGCAGTTCTTC. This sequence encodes CASSLDPGANQNEQFF.

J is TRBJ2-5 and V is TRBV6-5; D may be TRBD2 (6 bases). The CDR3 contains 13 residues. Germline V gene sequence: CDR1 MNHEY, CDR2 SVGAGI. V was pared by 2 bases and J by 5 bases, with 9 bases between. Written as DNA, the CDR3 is TGTGCCAGCAGTTACCTCGGAGGGGAGACCCAGTACTTC. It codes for CASSYLGGETQYF.

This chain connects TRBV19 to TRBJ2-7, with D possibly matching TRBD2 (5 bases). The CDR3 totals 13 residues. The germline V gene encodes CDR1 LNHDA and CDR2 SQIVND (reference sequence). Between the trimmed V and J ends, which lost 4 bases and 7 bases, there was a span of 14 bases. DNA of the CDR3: TGTGCCAGTAGTACGAGGGCCTCCCGGGAGCAGTACTTC. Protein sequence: CASSTRASREQYF.

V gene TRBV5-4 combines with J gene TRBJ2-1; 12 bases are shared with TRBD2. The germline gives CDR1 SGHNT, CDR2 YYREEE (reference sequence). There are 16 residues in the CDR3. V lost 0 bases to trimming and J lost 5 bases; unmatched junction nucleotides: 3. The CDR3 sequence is CASSLVASGRDNEQFF. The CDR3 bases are TGTGCCAGCAGCTTGGTGGCTAGCGGGAGGGACAATGAGCAGTTCTTC.

The CDR3 bases are TGTGCCAGTAGCACTCAGGGATACCAAGAGACCCAGTACTTC. Protein: CASSTQGYQETQYF. The rearrangement joins TRBV19 to TRBJ2-5, with D perhaps matching TRBD1 (5 bases). Trimming stripped 6 bases from V and 0 bases from J, with 11 bases between. This CDR3 spans 14 amino acids. Looked up from germline, CDR1 is LNHDA and CDR2 is SQIVND (reference sequence).

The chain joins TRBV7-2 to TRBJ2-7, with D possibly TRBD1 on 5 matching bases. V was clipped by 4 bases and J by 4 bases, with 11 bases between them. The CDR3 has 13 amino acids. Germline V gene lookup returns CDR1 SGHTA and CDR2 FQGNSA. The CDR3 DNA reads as TGTGCCAGCAGCTCCAGGGATGGGTACGAGCAGTACTTC. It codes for CASSSRDGYEQYF.

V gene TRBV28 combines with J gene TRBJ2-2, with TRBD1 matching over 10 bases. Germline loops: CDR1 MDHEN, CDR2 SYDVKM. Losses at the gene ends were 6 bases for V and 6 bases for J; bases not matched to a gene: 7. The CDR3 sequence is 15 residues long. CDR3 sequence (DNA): TGTGCCAGCAGCCCAGGGACAGGGGAACCCGGGGAGCTGTTTTTT. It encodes CASSPGTGEPGELFF.

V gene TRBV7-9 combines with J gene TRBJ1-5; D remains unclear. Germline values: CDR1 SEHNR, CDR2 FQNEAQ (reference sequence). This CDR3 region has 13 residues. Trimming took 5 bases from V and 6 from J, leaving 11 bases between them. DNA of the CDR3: TGTGCCAGCAGCCCTCAGGAGGGTCAGCCCCAGCATTTT. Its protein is CASSPQEGQPQHF.

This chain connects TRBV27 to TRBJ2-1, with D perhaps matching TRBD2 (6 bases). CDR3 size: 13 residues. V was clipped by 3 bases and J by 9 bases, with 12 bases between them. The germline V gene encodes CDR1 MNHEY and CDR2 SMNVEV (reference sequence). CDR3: CASSLGLSREQFF. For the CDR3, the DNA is TGTGCCAGCAGTTTGGGACTTTCGCGTGAGCAGTTCTTC.

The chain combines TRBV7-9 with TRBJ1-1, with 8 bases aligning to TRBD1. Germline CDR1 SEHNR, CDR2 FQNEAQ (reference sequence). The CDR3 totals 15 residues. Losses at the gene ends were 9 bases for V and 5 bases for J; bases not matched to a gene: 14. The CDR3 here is CASILDRGVDTEAFF. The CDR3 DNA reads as TGTGCCAGTATCCTTGACAGGGGTGTAGATACTGAAGCTTTCTTT.

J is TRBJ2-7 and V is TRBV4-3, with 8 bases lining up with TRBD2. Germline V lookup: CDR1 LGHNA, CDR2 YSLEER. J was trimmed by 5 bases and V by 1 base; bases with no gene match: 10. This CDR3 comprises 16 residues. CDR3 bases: TGCGCCAGCAGCCAAGCCCCCGGGACTAGTCACCACGAGCAGTACTTC. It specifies CASSQAPGTSHHEQYF.

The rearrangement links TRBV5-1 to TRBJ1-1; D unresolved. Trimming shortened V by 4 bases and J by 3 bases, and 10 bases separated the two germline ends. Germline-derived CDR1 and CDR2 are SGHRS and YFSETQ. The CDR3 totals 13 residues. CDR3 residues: CASSVSGYTEAFF. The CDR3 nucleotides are TGCGCCAGCAGCGTCTCCGGGTACACTGAAGCTTTCTTT.

CDR3 region: CASSPRSGISNEQFF. The CDR3 DNA follows: TGTGCCAGCAGCCCAAGATCAGGAATTTCCAATGAGCAGTTCTTC. The chain has TRBV5-5 and TRBJ2-1; D is uncertain. Germline values: CDR1 SGHKS, CDR2 YYEKEE (reference sequence). V gave up 4 bases and J gave up 6 bases, with 17 bases separating them. The CDR3 extends over 15 amino acids.

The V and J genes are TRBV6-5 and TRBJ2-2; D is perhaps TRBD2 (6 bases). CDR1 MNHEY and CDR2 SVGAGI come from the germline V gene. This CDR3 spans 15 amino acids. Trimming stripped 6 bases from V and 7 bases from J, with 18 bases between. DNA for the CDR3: TGTGCCAGCAGACCCGGGACTGTTTCTTTCGGGGAGCTGTTTTTT. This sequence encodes CASRPGTVSFGELFF.

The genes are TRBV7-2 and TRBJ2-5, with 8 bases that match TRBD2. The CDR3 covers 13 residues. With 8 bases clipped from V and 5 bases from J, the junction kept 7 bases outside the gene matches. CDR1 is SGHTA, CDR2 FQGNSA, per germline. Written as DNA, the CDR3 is TGTGCCAGCGGACGGGGGGGAGAGGAGACCCAGTACTTC. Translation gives CASGRGGEETQYF.

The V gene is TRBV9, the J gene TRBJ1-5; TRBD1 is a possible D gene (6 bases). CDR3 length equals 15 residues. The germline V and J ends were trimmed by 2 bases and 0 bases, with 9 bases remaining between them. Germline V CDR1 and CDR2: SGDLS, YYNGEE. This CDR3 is CASSVGGHSNQPQHF. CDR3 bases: TGTGCCAGCAGCGTCGGGGGGCATAGCAATCAGCCCCAGCATTTT.